This TCR beta chain is drawn from a study of blood T cell repertoires in COVID-19. As for the study in general: The United States, Italy and Spain provided the acute and convalescent COVID-19 samples.

Using immunoSEQ multiplex PCR, the repertoire was profiled, and TCRdb retains in-frame clones only, with some absent. The table lists roughly 360,000 clones, approximately 87% of them singletons. V trimming: 4 bases; J trimming: 6 bases; junction bases outside the gene matches: 6. In germline, CDR1 is GTSNPN, CDR2 SVGIG (reference sequence). CDR3 length equals 14 residues. Recruitment covered some 25 US areas and drew participants whose ages spanned about 18 to 89 years. Participant-given clinical history determined each cohort assignment. The receptor's source is a woman aged 30 to 39 with acute COVID-19. The sample taken for sequencing was PBMCs or T cells enriched from blood (not recorded which). The chain combines TRBV30 with TRBJ1-6, with TRBD1 matching over 7 bases. In nucleotides, the CDR3 is TGTGCCTGGAACAGGGGTCTGGCTAATTCACCCCTCCACTTT. Its protein product is CAWNRGLANSPLHF.